These T cell receptor beta chains were read from a single sample in a study of Graves' ophthalmopathy and Graves' hyperthyroidism. Each CDR3 protein is one row after TCRdb ran MiXCR on the multiplex PCR reads. The table records 40,000 to 45,000 distinct CDR3 sequences, approximately 52% of them present only once. The sample taken for sequencing was peripheral blood. These receptors all come from an adult man with Graves' ophthalmopathy. Both conserved end residues are part of each CDR3. The D gene is left open where the match is weak. Not all rows give a size; the values are once, few, many and, for expanded clones, a class.

D,V,J,size,DNA,CDR3
-,TRBV19,TRBJ1-1,many,TGTGCCAGTAAAGCTCGGAGTTACACTGAAGCTTTCTTT,CASKARSYTEAFF
-,TRBV20-1,TRBJ2-1,-,TGCAGTGCTACCGTAGGGTATAGCAATCAGCAGTTCTTC,CSATVGYSNQQFF
TRBD2,TRBV7-7,TRBJ2-1,-,TGTGCTAGCAGCTTAGACGGGACTAGCGGCTACAATGAGCAGTTCTTC,CASSLDGTSGYNEQFF
TRBD2,TRBV6-1,TRBJ2-1,many,TGTGCCAGCACCGGACTAGCGGGAAGCAATGAGCAGTTCTTC,CASTGLAGSNEQFF
TRBD2,TRBV2,TRBJ2-5,many,TGTGCCAGCAGAGCGGGACTAGATAAAGAGACCCAGTACTTC,CASRAGLDKETQYF
-,TRBV5-8,TRBJ2-7,many,TGTGCCAGCAGCAGACTAGTCCCCTACGAGCAGTACTTC,CASSRLVPYEQYF
-,TRBV4-1,TRBJ1-3,few,TGCGCCAGCAGCCAACCTGGGCCCAGAAGTTACGTCCTCTCTGGAAACACCATATATTTT,CASSQPGPRSYVLSGNTIYF
-,TRBV20-1,TRBJ1-5,once,TGCAGTGCTAGTGGGAACGGACAGTTTTGTCAGCCCCAGCATTTT,CSASGNGQFCQPQHF
-,TRBV20-1,TRBJ1-6,-,TGCAGTGCTAGAGACGTGGGTTACAATTCACCCCTCCACTTT,CSARDVGYNSPLHF
-,TRBV20-1,TRBJ2-1,-,TGCAGTGCTAGAGGCCCACGCGCGGTCACAGATACGCAGTTCTTC,CSARGPRAVTDTQFF
-,TRBV2,TRBJ2-7,medium-sized,TGTGCCAGCGGATTGCAGGATCTGTACTTC,CASGLQDLYF
-,TRBV6-1,TRBJ2-1,many,TGTGCCAGCAGTGAAGGGGCGTTGGCGGGGAGGCGGTTCTTC,CASSEGALAGRRFF
-,TRBV19,TRBJ2-4,-,TGTGCCAGCGACTACAGGGCGGACATTCAGTACTTC,CASDYRADIQYF
-,TRBV19,TRBJ1-5,few,TGTGCCAGTAGTCGTATCGCATCCTATAGCAATCAGCCCCAGCATTTT,CASSRIASYSNQPQHF
TRBD1,TRBV20-1,TRBJ1-2,few,TGCAGTGCTTCCGGGACAGGGGGCGGGAAACGCTACACCTTC,CSASGTGGGKRYTF
-,TRBV7-2,TRBJ1-6,-,TGTGCCAGCAGCCTCCTAGCGGACAGTTATTCACCCCTCCACTTT,CASSLLADSYSPLHF
-,TRBV30,TRBJ2-3,few,TGTGCCTGGAGTGCAGGTCTGAGGGTCGCACACACAGATACGCAGTATTTT,CAWSAGLRVAHTDTQYF
TRBD1,TRBV7-6,TRBJ2-7,-,TGTGCCAGCAGCTTAGGCCAGACAGGGCTCAGCGCACCCTACGAGCAGTACTTC,CASSLGQTGLSAPYEQYF
TRBD1,TRBV10-2,TRBJ2-1,-,TGCGCCAGCAGTGCGGGACAGGGGGCGGACAATGAGCAGTTCTTC,CASSAGQGADNEQFF
TRBD1,TRBV12-3/TRBV12-4,TRBJ1-5,many,TGTGCCAGCAGTCGCGAGGGGGCTCAGCCCCAGCATTTT,CASSREGAQPQHF
-,TRBV20-1,TRBJ2-3,-,TGCAGTGCTTTCAGGGGCACAGATACGCAGTATTTT,CSAFRGTDTQYF
TRBD1,TRBV7-2,TRBJ1-2,-,TGTGCCAGCAGCTTAACCCTTACCCTGGGACAGTCGTTTGGCTACACCTTC,CASSLTLTLGQSFGYTF
-,TRBV7-2,TRBJ1-5,-,TGTGCCAGCAGCTTATCAGCGGGGGGCAATCAGCCCCAGCATTTT,CASSLSAGGNQPQHF
-,TRBV20-1,TRBJ2-7,-,TGCAGTGCTAGAGCCCTAGCCTACTCCTACGAGCAGTACTTC,CSARALAYSYEQYF
-,TRBV24-1,TRBJ2-7,-,TGTGCCAGCTCACCCGGCAAGGGAGGTATAAGCTCCTACGAGCAGTACTTC,CASSPGKGGISSYEQYF
TRBD2,TRBV29-1,TRBJ2-3,-,TGCAGCGTCGGTTCTAGCGGGGAGCCTTCTAGCACAGATACGCAGTATTTT,CSVGSSGEPSSTDTQYF
TRBD1,TRBV15,TRBJ2-7,-,TGTGCCACCAGCAGCTTAAGTTTCAGGGGGACCTACGAGCAGTACTTC,CATSSLSFRGTYEQYF
-,TRBV15,TRBJ2-5,-,TGTGCCACCAGCTGGGGGGAAGGCCAAGAGACCCAGTACTTC,CATSWGEGQETQYF
-,TRBV5-6,TRBJ2-1,many,TGTGCCAGCAGCGTCCTCAGCGGGTCCAGAAGCCTCAATGAGCAGTTCTTC,CASSVLSGSRSLNEQFF
-,TRBV2,TRBJ2-2,-,TGTGCCAGCAGGGTGCCCGGGGAGCTGTTTTTT,CASRVPGELFF
TRBD2,TRBV7-7,TRBJ2-3,few,TGTGCTAGCAGCTTATCTAGCGGGAGGACAGATACGCAGTATTTT,CASSLSSGRTDTQYF
-,TRBV5-4,TRBJ1-2,-,TGTGCCAGCAGCCACCTCAACTCGGACTATGCCTACACCTTC,CASSHLNSDYAYTF
-,TRBV5-8,TRBJ1-6,-,TGTGCCAGCAGCATGACACGATCAGCGAATTCACCCCTCCACTTT,CASSMTRSANSPLHF
TRBD2,TRBV4-3,TRBJ2-7,-,TGCGCCAGCAGCCAAGCGGGGGGAACGGGAGGCAATGAGCAGTACTTC,CASSQAGGTGGNEQYF
TRBD2,TRBV3-1,TRBJ2-5,many,TGTGCCAGCAGTCCCGGGGGGGAGGTGGAGACCCAGTACTTC,CASSPGGEVETQYF
-,TRBV29-1,TRBJ2-7,-,TGCAGCGTGCCGGGACCTTGGGGCGAGCACTACGAGCAGTACTTC,CSVPGPWGEHYEQYF
-,TRBV4-2,TRBJ1-5,many,TGTGCCAGCAGCCAAGCCCAAGATCAGCCCCAGCATTTT,CASSQAQDQPQHF
-,TRBV7-2,TRBJ2-1,many,TGTGCCAGCAGAGGGGGGGCCAGCTCCTACAATGAGCAGTTCTTC,CASRGGASSYNEQFF
-,TRBV28,TRBJ1-6,many,TGTGCCAGCAGTCCCGGGACGGGGGCCCCCCTCCACTTT,CASSPGTGAPLHF
-,TRBV6-6,TRBJ1-5,many,TGTGCCACCCAGGACAAGGTGGGGCAGCCCCAGCATTTT,CATQDKVGQPQHF
-,TRBV24-1,TRBJ2-3,-,TGTGCCACTCTCTCGGACAGCACAGATACGCAGTATTTT,CATLSDSTDTQYF
-,TRBV6-5,TRBJ2-6,many,TGTGCCAGCACCTTAGGGAAGGGGAGGCATTCTGGGGCCAACGTCCTGACTTTC,CASTLGKGRHSGANVLTF
TRBD2,TRBV5-1,TRBJ2-5,-,TGCGCCAGCAGCTCGCGGGGGGCGGAGACCCAGTACTTC,CASSSRGAETQYF
-,TRBV29-1,TRBJ2-5,-,TGCAGCGTTGATCGACAGCAAGAGACCCAGTACTTC,CSVDRQQETQYF
TRBD1,TRBV7-3,TRBJ1-5,-,TGTGCCAGCAGCTGGAGGACAGGGGGCGTGCAGCCCCAGCATTTT,CASSWRTGGVQPQHF
TRBD2,TRBV9,TRBJ2-1,medium-sized,TGTGCCAGCAGCGTAGGGGGTAGCGGGGCATCCTACAATGAGCAGTTCTTC,CASSVGGSGASYNEQFF
-,TRBV7-2,TRBJ2-3,-,TGTGCCAGCACCCACTTCTCCACAGATACGCAGTATTTT,CASTHFSTDTQYF
TRBD1,TRBV11-2,TRBJ2-1,many,TGTGCCAGCAGCGTAGACAGGGGGGACAATGAGCAGTTCTTC,CASSVDRGDNEQFF
TRBD1,TRBV10-3,TRBJ2-3,medium-sized,TGTGCCATCAGTGCTCCGGGACAGGGTACAGATACGCAGTATTTT,CAISAPGQGTDTQYF
-,TRBV5-1,TRBJ2-5,many,TGCGCCAGCAGCTTGGGCCAGGGGGAGGTGGAGACCCAGTACTTC,CASSLGQGEVETQYF
TRBD1,TRBV30,TRBJ2-7,-,TGTGCCTGGAGTGTAACCCAGAAACAGGGGACGCACTACGAGCAGTACTTC,CAWSVTQKQGTHYEQYF
-,TRBV7-8,TRBJ1-5,once,TGTGCCAGCAGCTTAACCCAGGGGCGCAATGGTGAGCAGCCCCAGCATTTT,CASSLTQGRNGEQPQHF
TRBD1,TRBV7-9,TRBJ2-7,-,TGTGCCAGCAGCTTAGAAGAGGGCAGGGGGACCTACGAGCAGTACTTC,CASSLEEGRGTYEQYF
-,TRBV3-1,TRBJ2-3,many,TGTGCCAGCAGCATGGGACCGATAAGCACAGATACGCAGTATTTT,CASSMGPISTDTQYF
-,TRBV12-3/TRBV12-4,TRBJ1-2,-,TGTGCCAGCAGTTTATCAGGGCGCAACGGCTACACCTTC,CASSLSGRNGYTF
TRBD1,TRBV27,TRBJ1-6,few,TGTGCCAGCAGTTTAACAGGGGGATCCACCTCCTATAATTCACCCCTCCACTTT,CASSLTGGSTSYNSPLHF
-,TRBV25-1,TRBJ1-3,-,TGTGCCAGCAGTAACAGGGCTGGGTCTGGAAACACCATATATTTT,CASSNRAGSGNTIYF